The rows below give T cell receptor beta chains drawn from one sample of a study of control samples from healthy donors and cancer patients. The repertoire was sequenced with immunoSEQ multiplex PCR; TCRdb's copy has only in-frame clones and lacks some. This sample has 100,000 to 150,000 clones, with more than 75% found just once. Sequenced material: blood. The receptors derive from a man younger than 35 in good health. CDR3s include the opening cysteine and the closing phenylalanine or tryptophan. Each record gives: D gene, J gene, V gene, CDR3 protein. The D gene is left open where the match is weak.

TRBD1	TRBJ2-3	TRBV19	CASSLGTGTYTQYF
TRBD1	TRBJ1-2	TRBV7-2	CASRSGTGTDGYTF
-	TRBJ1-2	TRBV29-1	CSGLQGYGYGYTF
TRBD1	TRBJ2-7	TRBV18	CASPPRTGEAYEQYF
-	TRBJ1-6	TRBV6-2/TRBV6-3	CASSPDPAPSSPLHF
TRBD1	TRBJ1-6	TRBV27	CASSPTTGMSPLHF
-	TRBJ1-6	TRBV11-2	CASSLEPSHNSPLHF
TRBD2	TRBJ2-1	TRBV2	CAGTSGPFNEQFF
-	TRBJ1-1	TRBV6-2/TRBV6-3	CASSYYGGLGEAFF
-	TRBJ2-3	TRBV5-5	CASSLGGTQTQYF
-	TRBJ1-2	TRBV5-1	CASSSTRNPYGYTF
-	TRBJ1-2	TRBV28	CASCYPGRRAHGYTF
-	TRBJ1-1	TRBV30	CAWSLPGASRDTEAFF